A selection of T cell receptor beta chains follows, all from one sample in a study of blood T cells in healthy people across ages. TCRdb redid the calling of the 5' RACE reads with MiXCR, one entry per CDR3 protein. Of around 1,000,000 distinct CDR3 sequences listed, around 27% are singletons. These data also featured in a second study, about T cells of mothers and their children.

The sample comprised blood. These receptors were taken from a girl aged 2 to 10 in good health. CDR3s include the opening cysteine and the closing phenylalanine or tryptophan. The order of the fields is V gene, CDR3 protein.

TRBV12-3/TRBV12-4,CASRGDGLNTEAFF
TRBV4-1,CASSQLGANYNEQFF
TRBV9,CASSVSGESGGYTF
TRBV7-3,CASSLRGGGFDEQFF
TRBV2,CASSDTYGYRYTF
TRBV7-9,CASSHKDSYNEQFF
TRBV7-6,CASSLFGMAGNTEAFF
TRBV6-1,CASSEAGWTGGSEQYF
TRBV7-2,CASSAGQGYGYTF
TRBV19,CASSLRLDSEQYF
TRBV9,CASSAPGTGHEKLFF
TRBV19,CASSRGTSGANVLTF
TRBV9,CASSVTGGRETQYF
TRBV6-1,CASSVGRGTQPQHF
TRBV4-2,CASSQEVTPSYEQYF
TRBV7-9,CASSRYPRTVGNTIYF
TRBV9,CASSVLGEEETQYF
TRBV5-4,CASSFNPGHPINEQYF
TRBV11-2,CASSSSGTPGTQYF
TRBV27,CASSGQGANEQYF
TRBV5-1,CASIRELDLKLGLGQGDNYGYTF
TRBV7-9,CASSLQQGANPYEQYF
TRBV5-1,CASRPRGTTSTDTQHF
TRBV3-1,CASSQEGGAGEAFF
TRBV5-1,CASSPHATNEKLFF
TRBV6-1,CASSATGAETQYF
TRBV20-1,CSALEDSYYEQYF
TRBV7-8,CASGGESSGETQYF
TRBV20-1,CSARTWVGETQYF
TRBV7-9,CASSFSGGTVSYNEQFF
TRBV15,CATGREAPPFYGYTF
TRBV20-1,CSASTSGRYRSYNEQFF
TRBV5-1,CASSVGPSYNEQFF